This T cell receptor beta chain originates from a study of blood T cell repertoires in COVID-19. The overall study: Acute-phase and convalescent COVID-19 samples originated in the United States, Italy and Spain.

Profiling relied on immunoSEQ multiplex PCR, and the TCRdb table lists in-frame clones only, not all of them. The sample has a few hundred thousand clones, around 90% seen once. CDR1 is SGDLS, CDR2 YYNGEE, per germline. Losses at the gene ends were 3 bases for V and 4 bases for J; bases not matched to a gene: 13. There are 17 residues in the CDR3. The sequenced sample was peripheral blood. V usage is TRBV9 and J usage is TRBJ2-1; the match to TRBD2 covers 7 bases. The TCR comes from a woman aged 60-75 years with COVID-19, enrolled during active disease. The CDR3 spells CASSARDYPTGYNEQFF. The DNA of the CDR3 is TGTGCCAGCAGCGCGAGGGACTACCCAACGGGGTACAATGAGCAGTTCTTC.